This T cell receptor (beta chain) was profiled in a study of CD8+ T cells in alopecia areata. Study-wide context: Among treated patients, severity was scored by affected scalp area percentage.

V lost 4 bases, J lost 7 bases, and 13 bases stayed unmatched. The germline CDR1 and CDR2 sequences are MDHEN and SYDVKM. This CDR3 contains 16 residues. Comments on this clone: Its antigen is undetermined.

Whole-study results and caveats: In blood and scalp, many expanded lesional clones persisted during tofacitinib. Mice showed clearer TCR sharing than patients did, a gap that was possibly HLA-related.

As the sequencing template, cDNA was produced by extracting RNA and reverse transcribing it. Assay: immunoSEQ multiplex PCR; the TCRdb copy retains only in-frame clones and omits some. Of some 42,000 clones listed, roughly 92% were seen once; the top ten hold over 15%. Specified treatment: oral pan-JAK inhibitor, 5-10 mg twice daily. Samples from alopecia areata patients were lesional scalp punch biopsies and peripheral blood. Specimen: CD8+ T cells sorted from blood, collected at week 24, from a patient treated with tofacitinib. The chain recombines TRBV28 with TRBJ2-1; TRBD2 matches at 7 bases. This TCR was sampled from a human donor with alopecia areata. The DNA of the CDR3 is TGTGCCAGCAGTTCTAAAAGGGTACTAGCGAGGAATGAGCAGTTCTTC. As protein: CASSSKRVLARNEQFF.